The T cell receptor beta chain under discussion was sequenced for a study of CD8+ T cells in alopecia areata (dated by TCRdb to 2016 to 2018). Broadly, across the study: The treated patients, all with moderate-to-severe alopecia areata, were enrolled in an open-label pilot trial of oral tofacitinib given at 5 to 10 mg twice daily. Patients received tofacitinib for 6 to 18 months and were then followed off drug for 6 months to check for delayed response and recurrence. The SALT score, which quantifies the percentage of affected scalp surface area, was used to measure disease severity in treated patients. The study used high-throughput TCRbeta sequencing to examine T cell clonal expansion in alopecia areata, in both the C3H/HeJ mouse model and human patients. Human TCRbeta sequencing covered scalp tissue and sorted CD4+ and CD8+ peripheral blood T cells from patchy and totalis/universalis alopecia areata patients and healthy controls. Tofacitinib-treated patients had biopsies at baseline and at 4 and 24 weeks of treatment, with a later scalp biopsy in several patients. Scalp clonality was compared across normal scalp (n=4), patchy alopecia areata scalp (n=8), and alopecia totalis/universalis scalp (n=8). RNA came from the PAXgene miRNA kit for fixed scalp, the miRNeasy kit for PBMCs, and the RNeasy kit for mouse skin. TCRbeta CDR3 regions were amplified by immunoSEQ multiplex PCR with 35 Vbeta forward and 13 Jbeta reverse primers. Results the study describes overall, beyond this receptor: Tofacitinib significantly decreased scalp clonality and the number of expanded CD8+ clones among the top 100 scalp clones. Lesional scalp, especially in alopecia totalis/universalis, showed higher clonality and more expanded CD8+ clones than normal scalp, suggesting antigenic drive. Many expanded lesional clones were found to persist in scalp and blood during tofacitinib treatment, and relapse after treatment cessation may be partly explained by this persistence. Because the treated cohort was small and had only one nonresponder, larger studies are needed to examine links between baseline CD8+ expansion and response. Scalp TCR repertoire analysis is complicated because resident alphabeta T cells in normal human skin are also sequenced, whereas mouse skin is dominated by gammadelta T cells. Shared TCR sequences between patients were less evident than in mice, which may be partly attributable to HLA diversity in the patient population.

The sample's treatment or condition label is to be understood as: oral pan-JAK inhibitor, 5-10 mg twice daily. From alopecia areata patients, peripheral blood was collected along with lesional scalp punch biopsies. PBMCs were isolated by density centrifugation and stained for CD3, CD4 and CD8, after which CD4+ and CD8+ T cells were sorted on a FACSAria. This clone was recorded a few times. Its antigen is still unknown. Qualities for individual bases were not recorded, and no much larger clone is one base off. The method was the immunoSEQ multiplex PCR assay. For TCR sequencing, RNA was extracted from every sample and reverse transcribed into cDNA to serve as template. SuperScript III was used for first-strand cDNA synthesis, primed with a 2:1 mix of oligo-dT and random hexamers. A synthetic immune receptor repertoire was used to gauge amplification bias, and whatever bias remained was removed computationally. The authors processed their data as follows. After raw reads were preprocessed to remove errors, the CDR3 was defined following IMGT conventions as running from the conserved cysteine to phenylalanine. Clonality was calculated as 1 minus Shannon entropy normalized by log2 of the number of productive unique TCRs. Scalp TCRbeta sequences were cross-referenced with sorted blood CD4 and CD8 repertoires so that the CD4 or CD8 identity of scalp clones could be inferred. Imported from immuneACCESS, the table was reduced by TCRdb to in-frame sequences with V and J called. These copies leave out some clones; in studies compared against another copy, an unresolved V gene accounts for under half, and the cause of the remainder is not known. Clone size and the V and J calls come from that table; the DNA yielded D and trimming. The sample contains around 170,000 clones, around 51% of them found a single time. The ten most abundant clones make up about a tenth of the sample.

V and J lose 3 bases and 5 bases, and a span of 4 bases separates them. There are 12 amino acids in the CDR3, from cysteine to phenylalanine inclusive. Only the CDR3 part of the read is kept: 36 bases, read in frame from the first base. Looking up the germline V gene yields CDR1 SGHTA and CDR2 FQGTGA. This TCR was sampled from a human donor with alopecia areata. The sequence joins TRBV7-3 to TRBJ2-2; the D segment cannot be called with confidence. Specimen: CD8+ T cells sorted from blood, collected around week 53, from a patient treated with tofacitinib. This receptor has the CDR3 CASSFGTGELFF. The DNA sequence is TGTGCCAGCAGCTTTGGGACCGGGGAGCTGTTTTTT.